The count of the clone carrying this T cell receptor (beta chain) is one. What it binds is unknown. The data originate from a study of T cell responses to AZD1222 COVID-19 vaccine. Repertoires were generated with immunoSEQ multiplex PCR, while TCRdb's copy carries only in-frame clones and drops some. Of roughly 160,000 clones in the sample, about nine tenths were seen once. The V end lost 0 bases, the J end lost 7 bases, and 12 bases lay between the germline ends. Germline V gene lookup returns CDR1 SGHAT and CDR2 FQNNGV. The CDR3 spans 14 residues. The study, taken as a whole, reports: The CD4 TCRs associated with vaccination extended across spike and predominated at 160-218 and 743-854. Repertoires were obtained only post-peak T cell response. White British donors predominated, females outnumbered males, and clonal diversity was possibly underestimated. As reported, nearly half of all spike-specific TCRs target variant regions that are unmutated.

This specimen consisted of peripheral blood, obtained on day 0 of AZD1222 vaccination. The clonotype comes from an adult in good health. The gene calls are TRBV11-2 and TRBJ1-1; a weak D match, TRBD1 (6 bases). CDR3 in amino acids: CASSLEAGAGEAFF. The CDR3 DNA reads TGTGCCAGCAGCTTAGAAGCAGGGGCTGGTGAAGCTTTCTTT. The entire variable domain, with the rest obtained from reference TRBV11-2 and TRBJ1-1, is as follows: EAGVAQSPRYKIIEKRQSVAFWCNPISGHATLYWYQQILGQGPKLLIQFQNNGVVDDSQLPKDRFSAERLKGVDSTLKIQPAKLEDSAVYLCASSLEAGAGEAFFGQGTRLTVV.